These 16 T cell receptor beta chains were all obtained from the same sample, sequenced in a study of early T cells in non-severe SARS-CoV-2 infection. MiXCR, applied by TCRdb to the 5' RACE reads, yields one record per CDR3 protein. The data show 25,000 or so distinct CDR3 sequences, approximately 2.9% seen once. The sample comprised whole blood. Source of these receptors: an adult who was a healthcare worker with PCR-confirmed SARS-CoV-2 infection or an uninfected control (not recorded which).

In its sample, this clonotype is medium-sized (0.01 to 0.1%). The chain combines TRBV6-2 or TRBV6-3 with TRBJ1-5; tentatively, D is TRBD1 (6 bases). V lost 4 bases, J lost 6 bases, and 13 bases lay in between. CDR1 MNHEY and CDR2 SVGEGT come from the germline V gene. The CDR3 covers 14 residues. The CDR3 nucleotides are TGTGCCAGCAGTTCCAGGACAGAGGGTCAGCCCCAGCATTTT. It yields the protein CASSSRTEGQPQHF.

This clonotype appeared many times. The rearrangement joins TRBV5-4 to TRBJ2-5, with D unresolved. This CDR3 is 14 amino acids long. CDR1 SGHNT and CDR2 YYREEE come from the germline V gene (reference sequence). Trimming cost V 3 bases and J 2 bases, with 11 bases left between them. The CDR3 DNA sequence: TGTGCCAGCAGCTCTGTCAGTCTTCAAGAGACCCAGTACTTC. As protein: CASSSVSLQETQYF.

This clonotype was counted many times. CDR3 region: CASSLALVGGTTEAFF. The CDR3 DNA reads as TGTGCCAGCAGTTTAGCGCTTGTCGGGGGAACCACTGAAGCTTTCTTT. V and J are TRBV12-3 or TRBV12-4 and TRBJ1-1, with D maybe TRBD1 (5 bases). This CDR3 has 16 residues. Trimming left V 0 bases short and J 4 bases short, with 15 bases between.

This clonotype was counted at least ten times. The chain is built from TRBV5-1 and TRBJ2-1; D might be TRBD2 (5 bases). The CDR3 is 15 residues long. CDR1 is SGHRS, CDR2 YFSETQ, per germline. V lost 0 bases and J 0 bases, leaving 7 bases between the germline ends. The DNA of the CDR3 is TGCGCCAGCAGCTTGGTGGGGAGCTCCTACAATGAGCAGTTCTTC. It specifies CASSLVGSSYNEQFF.

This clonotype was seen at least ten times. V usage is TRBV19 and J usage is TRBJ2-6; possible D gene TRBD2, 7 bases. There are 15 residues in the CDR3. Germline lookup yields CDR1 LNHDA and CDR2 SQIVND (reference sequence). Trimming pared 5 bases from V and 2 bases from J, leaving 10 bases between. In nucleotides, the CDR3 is TGTGCCAGTAGTCGCGGGGGCGCTGGGGCCAACGTCCTGACTTTC. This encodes CASSRGGAGANVLTF.

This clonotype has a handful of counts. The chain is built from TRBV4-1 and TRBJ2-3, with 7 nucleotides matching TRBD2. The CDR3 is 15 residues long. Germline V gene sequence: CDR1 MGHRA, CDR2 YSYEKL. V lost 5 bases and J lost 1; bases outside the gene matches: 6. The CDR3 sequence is CASSTGLVGTDTQYF. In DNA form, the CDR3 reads TGCGCCAGCAGCACTGGACTAGTAGGCACAGATACGCAGTATTTT.

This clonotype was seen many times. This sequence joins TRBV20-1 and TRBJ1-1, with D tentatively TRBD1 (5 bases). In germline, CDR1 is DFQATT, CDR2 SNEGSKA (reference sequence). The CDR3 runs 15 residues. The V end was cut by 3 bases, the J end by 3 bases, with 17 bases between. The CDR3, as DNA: TGCAGTGCTAGGAGTTTCAGGGTATACGACACTGAAGCTTTCTTT. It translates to CSARSFRVYDTEAFF.

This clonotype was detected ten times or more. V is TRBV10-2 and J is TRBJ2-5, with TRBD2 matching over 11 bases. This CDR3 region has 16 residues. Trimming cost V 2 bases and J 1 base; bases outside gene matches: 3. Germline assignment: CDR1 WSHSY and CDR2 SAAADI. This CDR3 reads CASSEGLAGGQETQYF. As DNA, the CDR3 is TGCGCCAGCAGTGAGGGTCTAGCGGGGGGCCAAGAGACCCAGTACTTC.

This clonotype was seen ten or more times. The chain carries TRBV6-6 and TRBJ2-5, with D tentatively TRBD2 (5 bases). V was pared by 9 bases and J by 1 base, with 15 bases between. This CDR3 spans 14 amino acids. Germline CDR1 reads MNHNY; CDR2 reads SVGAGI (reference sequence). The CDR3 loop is CASRETASQETQYF. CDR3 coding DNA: TGTGCCAGTCGGGAAACAGCTAGCCAAGAGACCCAGTACTTC.

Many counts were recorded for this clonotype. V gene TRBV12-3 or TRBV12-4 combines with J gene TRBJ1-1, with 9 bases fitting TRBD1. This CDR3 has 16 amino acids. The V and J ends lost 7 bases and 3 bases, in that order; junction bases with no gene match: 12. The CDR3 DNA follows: TGTGCCAGCAAGCGGACAGGGGAAATATGGGACACTGAAGCTTTCTTT. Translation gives CASKRTGEIWDTEAFF.

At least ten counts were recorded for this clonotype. The CDR3 reads CASRRDGRRGNQPQHF. Written as DNA, the CDR3 is TGTGCCAGCAGACGAGACGGCCGACGGGGCAATCAGCCCCAGCATTTT. The chain has TRBV6-6 and TRBJ1-5; D remains unclear. The CDR3 has 16 amino acids. Between the trimmed V and J ends, which lost 6 bases and 2 bases, there was a span of 17 bases. CDR1 is MNHNY, CDR2 SVGAGI, per germline (reference sequence).

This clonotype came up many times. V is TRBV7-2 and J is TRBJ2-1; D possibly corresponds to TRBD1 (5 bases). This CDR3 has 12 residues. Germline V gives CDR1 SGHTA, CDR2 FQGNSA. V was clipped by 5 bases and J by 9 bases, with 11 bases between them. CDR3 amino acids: CASSQGVIEQFF. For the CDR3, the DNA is TGTGCCAGCAGCCAAGGGGTTATTGAGCAGTTCTTC. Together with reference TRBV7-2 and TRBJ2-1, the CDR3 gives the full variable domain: GAGVSQSPSNKVTEKGKDVELRCDPISGHTALYWYRQSLGQGLEFLIYFQGNSAPDKSGLPSDRFSAERTGGSVSTLTIQRTQQEDSAVYLCASSQGVIEQFFGPGTRLTVL.

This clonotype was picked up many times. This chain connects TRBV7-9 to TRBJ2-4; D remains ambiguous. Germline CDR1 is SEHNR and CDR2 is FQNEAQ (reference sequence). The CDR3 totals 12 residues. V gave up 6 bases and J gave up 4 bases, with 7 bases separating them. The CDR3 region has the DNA TGTGCCAGCAGTTCAGGAAAAAACATTCAGTACTTC. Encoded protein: CASSSGKNIQYF.

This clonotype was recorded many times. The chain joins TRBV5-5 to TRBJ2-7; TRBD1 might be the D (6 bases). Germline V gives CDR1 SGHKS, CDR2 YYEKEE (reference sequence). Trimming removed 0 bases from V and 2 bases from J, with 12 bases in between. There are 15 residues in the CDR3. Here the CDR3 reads CASSLVGHITYEQYV. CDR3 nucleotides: TGTGCCAGCAGCTTGGTGGGACATATCACCTACGAGCAGTACGTC.

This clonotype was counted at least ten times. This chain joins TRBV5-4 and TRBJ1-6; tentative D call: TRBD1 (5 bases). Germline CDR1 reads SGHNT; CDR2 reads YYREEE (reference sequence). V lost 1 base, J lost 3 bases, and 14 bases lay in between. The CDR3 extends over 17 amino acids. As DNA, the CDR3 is TGTGCCAGCAGCTTGTTTGCGGGGCGGTTCTATAATTCACCCCTCCACTTT. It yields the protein CASSLFAGRFYNSPLHF.

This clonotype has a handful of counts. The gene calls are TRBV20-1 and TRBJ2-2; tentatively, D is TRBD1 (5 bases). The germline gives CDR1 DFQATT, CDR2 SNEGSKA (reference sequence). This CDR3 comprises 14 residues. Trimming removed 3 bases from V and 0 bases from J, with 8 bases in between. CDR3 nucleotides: TGCAGTGCTAGTGACAGCGCGAACACCGGGGAGCTGTTTTTT. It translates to CSASDSANTGELFF.